The clone carrying this T cell receptor beta chain was counted between two and nine times. The sample belongs to a study of blood T cell repertoires in COVID-19. This CDR3 spans 18 amino acids. With 4 bases clipped from V and 0 bases from J, the junction kept 9 bases outside the gene matches. Looked up from germline, CDR1 is SGHRS and CDR2 is YFSETQ. Per the original methods: Estimates of nucleated cell counts were drawn from the amplification of reference gene primers. Some clones are missing from TCRdb's copy, which holds only in-frame ones; the method was immunoSEQ multiplex PCR. D and trimming were read from the DNA, whereas the V and J calls and clone size are those reported in that table. The data show some 220,000 clones, with 70% to 90% seen just once and around 12% held by the top ten.

The sequence was collected from a woman younger than 35 who had recovered from COVID-19. The sample taken for sequencing was peripheral blood. This chain uses TRBV5-1 with TRBJ2-6, with 8 bases identical to TRBD1. The CDR3 protein is CASSPRYGQGSGANVLTF. As DNA, the CDR3 is TGCGCCAGCAGCCCTAGATACGGACAGGGCTCTGGGGCCAACGTCCTGACTTTC.